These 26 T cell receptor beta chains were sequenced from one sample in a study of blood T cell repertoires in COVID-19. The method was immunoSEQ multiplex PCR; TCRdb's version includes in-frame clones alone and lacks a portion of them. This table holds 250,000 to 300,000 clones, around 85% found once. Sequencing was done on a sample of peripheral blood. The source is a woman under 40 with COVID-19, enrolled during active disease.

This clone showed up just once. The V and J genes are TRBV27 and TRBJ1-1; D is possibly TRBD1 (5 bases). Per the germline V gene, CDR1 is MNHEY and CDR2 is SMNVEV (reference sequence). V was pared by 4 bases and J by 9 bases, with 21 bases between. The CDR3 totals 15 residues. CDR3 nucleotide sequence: TGTGCCAGCAGTTCGTTTTCTGGCCCAAAGGGGAAAGCTTTCTTT. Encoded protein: CASSSFSGPKGKAFF.

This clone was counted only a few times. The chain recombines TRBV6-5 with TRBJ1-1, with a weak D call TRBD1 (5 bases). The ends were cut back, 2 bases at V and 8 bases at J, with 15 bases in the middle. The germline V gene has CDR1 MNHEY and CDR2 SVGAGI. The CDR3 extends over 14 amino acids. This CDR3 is CASSYTRAGDEAFF. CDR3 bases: TGTGCCAGCAGTTACACTCGGGCGGGGGACGAAGCTTTCTTT.

CDR3 sequence (DNA): TGTGCCAGCAGCTGGGGGACTAGCGGGGCCCCTGGGGATGAGCAGTTCTTC. It yields the protein CASSWGTSGAPGDEQFF. J is TRBJ2-1 and V is TRBV9; 13 nucleotides agree with TRBD2. The V and J ends lost 4 bases and 8 bases, in that order; junction bases with no gene match: 12. CDR1 is SGDLS, CDR2 YYNGEE, per germline. The CDR3 length is 17 residues.

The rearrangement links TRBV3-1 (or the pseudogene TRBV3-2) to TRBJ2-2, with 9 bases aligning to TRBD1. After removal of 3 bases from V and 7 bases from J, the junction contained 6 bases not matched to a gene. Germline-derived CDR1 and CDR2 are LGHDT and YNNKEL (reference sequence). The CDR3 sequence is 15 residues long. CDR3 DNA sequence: TGTGCCAGCAGCCACCCCGGGACAGGGTACGGGGAGCTGTTTTTT. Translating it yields CASSHPGTGYGELFF.

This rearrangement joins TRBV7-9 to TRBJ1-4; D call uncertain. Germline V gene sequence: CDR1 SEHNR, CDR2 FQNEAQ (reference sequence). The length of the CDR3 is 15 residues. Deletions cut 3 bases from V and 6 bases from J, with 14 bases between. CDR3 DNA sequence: TGTGCCAGCAGCTTTCGTCCGGGATTGGATGAAAAACTGTTTTTT. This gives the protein CASSFRPGLDEKLFF.

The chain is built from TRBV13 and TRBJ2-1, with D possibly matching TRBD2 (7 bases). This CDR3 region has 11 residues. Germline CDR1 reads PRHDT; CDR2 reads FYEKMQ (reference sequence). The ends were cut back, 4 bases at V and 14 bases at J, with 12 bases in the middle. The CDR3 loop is CASSSGGREFF. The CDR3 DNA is TGTGCCAGCAGCTCGGGGGGCCGGGAGTTCTTC.

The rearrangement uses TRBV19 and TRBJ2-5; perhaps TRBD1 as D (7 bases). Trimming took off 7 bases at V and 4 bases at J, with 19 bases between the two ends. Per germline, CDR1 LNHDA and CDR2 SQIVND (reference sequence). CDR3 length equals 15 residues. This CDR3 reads CASTVTGTALETQYF. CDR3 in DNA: TGTGCCAGTACCGTGACAGGGACTGCGCTAGAGACCCAGTACTTC.

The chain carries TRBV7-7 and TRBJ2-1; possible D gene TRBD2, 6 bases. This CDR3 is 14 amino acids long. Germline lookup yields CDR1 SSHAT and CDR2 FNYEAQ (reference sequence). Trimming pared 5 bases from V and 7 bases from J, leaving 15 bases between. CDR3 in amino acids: CASSPGGRWNEQFF. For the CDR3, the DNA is TGTGCCAGCAGCCCTGGAGGGCGGTGGAATGAGCAGTTCTTC.

The CDR3 spells CASRLEQGEQFF. The DNA of the CDR3 is TGTGCCAGCCGGCTAGAGCAGGGTGAGCAGTTCTTC. This chain joins TRBV2 and TRBJ2-1; TRBD1 is a possible D gene (5 bases). V lost 8 bases and J 9 bases, leaving 14 bases between the germline ends. The CDR3 consists of 12 residues. Per the germline V gene, CDR1 is SNHLY and CDR2 is FYNNEI.

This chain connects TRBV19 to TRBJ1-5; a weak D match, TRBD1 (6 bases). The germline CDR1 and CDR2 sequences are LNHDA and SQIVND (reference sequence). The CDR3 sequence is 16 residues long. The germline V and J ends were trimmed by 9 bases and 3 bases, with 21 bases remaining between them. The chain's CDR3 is CASRPLAGAVNQPQHF. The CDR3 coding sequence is TGTGCCAGCCGCCCGCTCGCAGGGGCCGTCAATCAGCCCCAGCATTTT.

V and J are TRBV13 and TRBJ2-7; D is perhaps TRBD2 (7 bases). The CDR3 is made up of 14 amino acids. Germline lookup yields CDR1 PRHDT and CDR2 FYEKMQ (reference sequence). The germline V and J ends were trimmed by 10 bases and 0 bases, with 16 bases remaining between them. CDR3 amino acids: CATRVAGASYEQYF. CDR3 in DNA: TGTGCCACCCGGGTGGCGGGGGCCTCCTACGAGCAGTACTTC. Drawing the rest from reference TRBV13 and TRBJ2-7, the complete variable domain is AAGVIQSPRHLIKEKRETATLKCYPIPRHDTVYWYQQGPGQDPQFLISFYEKMQSDKGSIPDRFSAQQFSDYHSELNMSSLELGDSALYFCATRVAGASYEQYFGPGTRLTVT.

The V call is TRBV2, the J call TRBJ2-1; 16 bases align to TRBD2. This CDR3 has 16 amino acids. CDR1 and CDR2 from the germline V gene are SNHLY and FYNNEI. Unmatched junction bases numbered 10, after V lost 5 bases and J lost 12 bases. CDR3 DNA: TGTGCCAGCAGTTTAACCGGGACTAGCGGGGGGGCCCGGCAGTTCTTC. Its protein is CASSLTGTSGGARQFF.

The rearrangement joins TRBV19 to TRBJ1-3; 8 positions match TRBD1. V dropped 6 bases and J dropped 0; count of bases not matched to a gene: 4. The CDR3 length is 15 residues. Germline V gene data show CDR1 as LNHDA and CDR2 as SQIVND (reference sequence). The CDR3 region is CASSRTGTSGNTIYF. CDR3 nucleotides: TGTGCCAGTAGCAGGACAGGGACCTCTGGAAACACCATATATTTT.

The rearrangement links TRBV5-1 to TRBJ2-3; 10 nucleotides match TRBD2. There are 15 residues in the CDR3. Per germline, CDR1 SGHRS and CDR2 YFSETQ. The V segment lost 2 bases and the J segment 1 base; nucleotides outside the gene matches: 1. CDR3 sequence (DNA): TGCGCCAGCAGCTTTGGGACTAGCGGCACAGATACGCAGTATTTT. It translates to CASSFGTSGTDTQYF.

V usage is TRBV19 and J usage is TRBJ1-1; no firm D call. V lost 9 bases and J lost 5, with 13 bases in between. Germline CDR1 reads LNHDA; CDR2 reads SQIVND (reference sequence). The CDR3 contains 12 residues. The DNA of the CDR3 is TGTGCCAGCGACCTGGGAGGGACTGAAGCTTTCTTT. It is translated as CASDLGGTEAFF.

This CDR3 reads CASSGRQASSGANVLTF. The CDR3 nucleotides read TGTGCCAGCAGTGGTCGACAGGCCAGCTCTGGGGCCAACGTCCTGACTTTC. This chain uses TRBV6-1 with TRBJ2-6, with D perhaps TRBD1 (6 bases). Per germline, CDR1 MNHNS and CDR2 SASEGT. The CDR3 covers 17 residues. V lost 4 bases to trimming and J lost 0 bases, with 13 bases between them.

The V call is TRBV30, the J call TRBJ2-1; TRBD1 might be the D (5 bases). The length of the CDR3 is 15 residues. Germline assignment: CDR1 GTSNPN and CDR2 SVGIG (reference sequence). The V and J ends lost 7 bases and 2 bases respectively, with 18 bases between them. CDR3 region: CALQRGFRPYNEQFF. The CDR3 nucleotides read TGTGCCTTGCAAAGGGGTTTCCGACCCTACAATGAGCAGTTCTTC. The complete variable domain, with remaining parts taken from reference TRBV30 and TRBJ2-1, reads SQTIHQWPATLVQPVGSPLSLECTVEGTSNPNLYWYRQAAGRGLQLLFYSVGIGQISSEVPQNLSASRPQDRQFILSSKKLLLSDSGFYLCALQRGFRPYNEQFFGPGTRLTVL.

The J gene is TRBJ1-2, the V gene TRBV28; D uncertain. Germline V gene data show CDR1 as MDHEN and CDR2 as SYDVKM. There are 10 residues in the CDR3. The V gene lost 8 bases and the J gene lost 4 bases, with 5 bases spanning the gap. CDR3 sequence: CASRGYGYTF. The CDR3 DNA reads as TGTGCCAGCCGAGGCTATGGCTACACCTTC.

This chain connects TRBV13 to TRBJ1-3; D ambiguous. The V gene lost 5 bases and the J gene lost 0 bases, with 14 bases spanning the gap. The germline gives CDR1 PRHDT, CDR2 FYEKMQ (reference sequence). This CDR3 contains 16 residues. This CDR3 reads CASSPQRASSGNTIYF. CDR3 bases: TGTGCCAGCAGCCCTCAGAGGGCCAGCTCTGGAAACACCATATATTTT.

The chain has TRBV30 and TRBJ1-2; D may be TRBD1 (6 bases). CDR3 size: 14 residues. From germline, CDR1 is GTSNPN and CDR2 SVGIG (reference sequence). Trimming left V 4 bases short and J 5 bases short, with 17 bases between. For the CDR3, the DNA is TGTGCCTGGACTGATCGGACAGCTACATATGGCTACACCTTC. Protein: CAWTDRTATYGYTF.

Written as DNA, the CDR3 is TGCGCCAGCAGCAAGATGCAGGGTCTCCAGCCCCAGCATTTT. As protein: CASSKMQGLQPQHF. The rearrangement joins TRBV4-1 to TRBJ1-5; the D gene is possibly TRBD1 (5 bases). Trimming cost V 5 bases and J 7 bases, with 15 bases left between them. Germline CDR1 and CDR2: MGHRA and YSYEKL. This CDR3 is 14 amino acids long.

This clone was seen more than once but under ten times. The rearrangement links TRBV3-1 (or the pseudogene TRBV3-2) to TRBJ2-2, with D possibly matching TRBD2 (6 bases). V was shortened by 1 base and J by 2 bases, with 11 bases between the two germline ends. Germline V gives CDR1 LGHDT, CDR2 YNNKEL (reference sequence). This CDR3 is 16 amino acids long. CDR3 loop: CASSQGSGVNTGELFF. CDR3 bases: TGTGCCAGCAGCCAAGGGTCGGGGGTTAACACCGGGGAGCTGTTTTTT.

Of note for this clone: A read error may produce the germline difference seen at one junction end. The CDR3 spells CATSYTGMSTDTQYF. The CDR3 DNA is TGTGCCACCAGTTACACAGGGATGTCGACAGATACGCAGTATTTT. The chain employs TRBV6-4 and TRBJ2-3; D possibly corresponds to TRBD1 (6 bases). CDR3 length: 15 residues. CDR1 is MRHNA, CDR2 SNTAGT, per germline.

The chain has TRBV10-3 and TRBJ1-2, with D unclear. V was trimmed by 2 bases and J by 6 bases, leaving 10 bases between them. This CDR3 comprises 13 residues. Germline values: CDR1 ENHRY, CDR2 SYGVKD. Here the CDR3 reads CAISEGTAHGYTF. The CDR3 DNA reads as TGTGCCATCAGTGAGGGTACAGCACATGGCTACACCTTC.

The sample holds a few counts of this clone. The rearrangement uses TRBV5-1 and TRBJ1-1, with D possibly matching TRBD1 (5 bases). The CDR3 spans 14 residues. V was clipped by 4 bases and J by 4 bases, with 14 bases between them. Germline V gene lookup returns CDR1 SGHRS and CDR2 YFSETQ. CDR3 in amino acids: CASSLTGVSTEAFF. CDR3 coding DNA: TGCGCCAGCAGCCTTACAGGCGTCAGCACTGAAGCTTTCTTT.

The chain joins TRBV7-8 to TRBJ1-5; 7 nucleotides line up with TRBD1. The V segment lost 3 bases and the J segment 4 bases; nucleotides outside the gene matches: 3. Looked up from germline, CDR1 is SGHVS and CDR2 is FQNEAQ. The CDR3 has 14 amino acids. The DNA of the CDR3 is TGTGCCAGCAGCTTTCGACAGGGTAATCAGCCCCAGCATTTT. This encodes CASSFRQGNQPQHF.